Below, one T cell receptor (beta chain) is given with its context. The antigen is not known. Produced via immunoSEQ multiplex PCR; TCRdb's table is partial and in-frame only. The sample lists some 62,000 clones, about 90% seen once, with over 4% in the top ten. This sample was taken from a study of OX40 agonist ivuxolimab in advanced cancers. Study outcomes and limitations: At doses 0.1 to 3.0 mg/kg, CD4+ and CD8+ clones expanded. The study found that CD8+ T cells averaged more expanded clones than CD4+.

This CDR3 is built from 14 residues. CDR1 is MDHEN and CDR2 is SYDVKM in the germline V gene. The V gene is TRBV28, the J gene TRBJ2-5; 12 bases are a match to TRBD1. TRBJ2-7 explains the end of the DNA better; the J call may be wrong. The input for sequencing was CD4+ or CD8+ T cells sorted from blood, taken in a trial of the OX40 agonist ivuxolimab. The sequence was obtained from an adult with an advanced solid tumor such as melanoma, head and neck, liver or kidney cancer. CDR3 in amino acids: CASRTGTGGDEQYF. The CDR3 nucleotides read TGTGCCAGCAGAACCGGGACAGGGGGCGACGAGCAGTACTTC.